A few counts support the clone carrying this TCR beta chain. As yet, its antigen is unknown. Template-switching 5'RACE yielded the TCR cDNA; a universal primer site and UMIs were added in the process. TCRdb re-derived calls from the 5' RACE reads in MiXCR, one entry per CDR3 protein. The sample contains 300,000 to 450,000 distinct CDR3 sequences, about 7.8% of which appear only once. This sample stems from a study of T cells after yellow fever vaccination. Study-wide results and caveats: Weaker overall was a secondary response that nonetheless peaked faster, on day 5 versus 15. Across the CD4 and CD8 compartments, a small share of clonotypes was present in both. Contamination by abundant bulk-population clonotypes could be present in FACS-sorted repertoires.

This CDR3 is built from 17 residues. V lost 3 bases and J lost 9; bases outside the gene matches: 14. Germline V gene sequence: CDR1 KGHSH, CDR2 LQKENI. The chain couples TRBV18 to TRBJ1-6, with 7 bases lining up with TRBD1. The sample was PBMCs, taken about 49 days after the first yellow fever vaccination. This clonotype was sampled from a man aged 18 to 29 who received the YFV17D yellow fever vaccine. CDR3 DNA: TGTGCCAGCTCACCGTCACCTCTTACAGGGGAGCCTTCACCCCTCCACTTT. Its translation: CASSPSPLTGEPSPLHF.